The TCR beta chain described here comes from a study of patients and donors after allogeneic stem cell transplantation. The sample holds a few counts of this clonotype. TCRdb passed the RT-PCR reads through MiXCR, listing each CDR3 protein once. The sample yields 84,000 or so distinct CDR3 sequences, around 46% seen once. The sequenced sample was blood, either unsorted or a sorted T cell fraction (not recorded which). The receptor was derived from a human donor who was either an allogeneic HSCT recipient or a stem cell or donor lymphocyte infusion donor (not recorded which). It is not recorded whose cells these are; they may come from a transplant donor.

The CDR3 sequence: CASSLEGLQPQHF. The CDR3 DNA sequence: TGTGCCAGCAGCTTAGAGGGACTTCAGCCCCAGCATTTT. The chain uses TRBV11-2 and TRBJ1-5, with D tentatively TRBD1 (5 bases). Germline values: CDR1 SGHAT, CDR2 FQNNGV. This CDR3 has 13 residues. Trimming cost V 0 bases and J 6 bases, with 6 bases left between them.